Each of the 12 T cell receptor beta chains below was sequenced from the same sample in a study of blood T cell repertoires in COVID-19. The protocol was immunoSEQ multiplex PCR, while the TCRdb copy is restricted to in-frame clones and leaves out a portion. Among approximately 220,000 clones listed, 70% to 90% were seen once. The sequenced sample was PBMCs or T cells enriched from blood (not recorded which). The receptors were sampled from a woman aged 40 to 50 with acute COVID-19.

This clone was detected ten times or more. This chain links TRBV7-3 with TRBJ2-1; no firm D call. The germline CDR1 and CDR2 sequences are SGHTA and FQGTGA. V was shortened by 5 bases and J by 0 bases, with 14 bases between the two germline ends. This CDR3 comprises 16 residues. CDR3 protein: CASSPKSASSYNEQFF. The CDR3 bases are TGTGCCAGCAGCCCCAAGAGCGCTAGCTCCTACAATGAGCAGTTCTTC.

J is TRBJ2-1 and V is TRBV19; TRBD1 aligns across 11 bases. The CDR3 is 13 amino acids. With 6 bases clipped from V and 7 bases from J, the junction kept 2 bases outside the gene matches. Germline CDR1 LNHDA, CDR2 SQIVND (reference sequence). As DNA, the CDR3 is TGTGCCAGTAGAGGGACAGGGGGGAATGAGCAGTTCTTC. Translated: CASRGTGGNEQFF.

CDR3 loop: CASRGQGKSPLHF. In DNA form, the CDR3 reads TGTGCCAGCCGGGGACAGGGAAAATCACCCCTCCACTTT. V usage is TRBV2 and J usage is TRBJ1-6, with 9 bases that match TRBD1. The CDR3 is made up of 13 amino acids. The germline CDR1 and CDR2 sequences are SNHLY and FYNNEI. Losses at the gene ends were 8 bases for V and 10 bases for J; bases not matched to a gene: 6.

J is TRBJ2-3 and V is TRBV2; TRBD1 agrees at 7 bases. The ends lost 6 bases at V and 3 bases at J; junction bases unmatched: 9. The CDR3 length is 15 residues. Per germline, CDR1 SNHLY and CDR2 FYNNEI. In DNA form, the CDR3 reads TGTGCCAGCAGAGCCGGGACAGCAGCAACAGATACGCAGTATTTT. It specifies CASRAGTAATDTQYF. Full variable domain (remainder filled in from reference TRBV2 and TRBJ2-3): EPEVTQTPSHQVTQMGQEVILRCVPISNHLYFYWYRQILGQKVEFLVSFYNNEISEKSEIFDDQFSVERPDGSNFTLKIRSTKLEDSAMYFCASRAGTAATDTQYFGPGTRLTVL.

This chain links TRBV5-1 with TRBJ1-1; 7 nucleotides line up with TRBD1. CDR3 length: 15 residues. With 4 bases clipped from V and 3 bases from J, the junction kept 9 bases outside the gene matches. Germline V CDR1 and CDR2: SGHRS, YFSETQ. CDR3: CASSPDRSADTEAFF. CDR3 bases: TGCGCCAGCAGCCCGGACAGGTCGGCGGACACTGAAGCTTTCTTT. Combining the CDR3 with reference TRBV5-1 and TRBJ1-1 gives the whole variable domain KAGVTQTPRYLIKTRGQQVTLSCSPISGHRSVSWYQQTPGQGLQFLFEYFSETQRNKGNFPGRFSGRQFSNSRSEMNVSTLELGDSALYLCASSPDRSADTEAFFGQGTRLTVV.

This chain's CDR3 is CASSLAFASGRYEQYF. The CDR3 DNA reads TGTGCCAGCAGCTTAGCGTTTGCTAGCGGGAGGTACGAGCAGTACTTC. This sequence joins TRBV11-1 and TRBJ2-7; 11 bases agree with TRBD2. The V segment lost 0 bases and the J segment 4 bases; nucleotides outside the gene matches: 5. The CDR3 contains 16 residues. Germline lookup yields CDR1 SGHAT and CDR2 FQDESV (reference sequence).

The V and J genes are TRBV7-3 and TRBJ2-1; 7 bases are a match to TRBD2. With V trimmed by 6 bases and J by 7 bases, 6 bases remained unmatched. The CDR3 is 13 residues long. CDR1 SGHTA and CDR2 FQGTGA come from the germline V gene. The CDR3, as DNA: TGTGCCAGCAGAAGCGGGACGGGAAATGAGCAGTTCTTC. This sequence encodes CASRSGTGNEQFF.

This chain uses TRBV27 with TRBJ1-2, with 7 bases fitting TRBD1. The CDR3 covers 14 residues. CDR1 and CDR2 from the germline V gene are MNHEY and SMNVEV (reference sequence). The trim removed 5 bases at V and 2 bases at J, leaving 5 bases unmatched. The CDR3 DNA reads TGTGCCAGCAGTCCAGAACAGGGGAACTATGGCTACACCTTC. Translation gives CASSPEQGNYGYTF.

This clone showed up just once. V and J are TRBV30 and TRBJ2-4, with a tentative D call TRBD2 (6 bases). The V end was cut by 0 bases, the J end by 0 bases, with 9 bases between. CDR1 is GTSNPN and CDR2 is SVGIG in the germline V gene (reference sequence). The CDR3 has 15 residues. The CDR3 coding sequence is TGTGCCTGGAGTGTCGGGCGGGGAGCCAAAAACATTCAGTACTTC. Amino acids: CAWSVGRGAKNIQYF.

The chain employs TRBV3-1 (or the pseudogene TRBV3-2) and TRBJ2-7, with TRBD1 identical over 9 bases. CDR1 LGHDT and CDR2 YNNKEL come from the germline V gene (reference sequence). With 0 bases clipped from V and 2 bases from J, the junction kept 2 bases outside the gene matches. The CDR3 covers 15 residues. The CDR3 region is CASSQDNRGPYEQYF. The CDR3 DNA reads TGTGCCAGCAGCCAAGATAACAGGGGGCCCTACGAGCAGTACTTC.

V is TRBV6-2 or TRBV6-3 and J is TRBJ1-5; TRBD1 agrees at 8 bases. Germline V CDR1 and CDR2: MNHEY, SVGEGT. The J segment lost 8 bases and the V segment lost 6 bases, leaving 6 bases of the junction unmatched. The CDR3 consists of 13 residues. Here the CDR3 DNA reads TGTGCCAGCAGCAGACAGGGGCGGGAGCCCCAGCATTTT. This gives the protein CASSRQGREPQHF.

The chain combines TRBV6-6 with TRBJ1-2; the D gene is possibly TRBD1 (6 bases). CDR1 and CDR2 (germline): MNHNY, SVGAGI (reference sequence). CDR3 length equals 12 residues. Deletions cut 7 bases from V and 5 bases from J, with 11 bases between. This CDR3 is CASTMDSYGYTF. The CDR3, as DNA: TGTGCCAGCACTATGGACAGTTATGGCTACACCTTC.